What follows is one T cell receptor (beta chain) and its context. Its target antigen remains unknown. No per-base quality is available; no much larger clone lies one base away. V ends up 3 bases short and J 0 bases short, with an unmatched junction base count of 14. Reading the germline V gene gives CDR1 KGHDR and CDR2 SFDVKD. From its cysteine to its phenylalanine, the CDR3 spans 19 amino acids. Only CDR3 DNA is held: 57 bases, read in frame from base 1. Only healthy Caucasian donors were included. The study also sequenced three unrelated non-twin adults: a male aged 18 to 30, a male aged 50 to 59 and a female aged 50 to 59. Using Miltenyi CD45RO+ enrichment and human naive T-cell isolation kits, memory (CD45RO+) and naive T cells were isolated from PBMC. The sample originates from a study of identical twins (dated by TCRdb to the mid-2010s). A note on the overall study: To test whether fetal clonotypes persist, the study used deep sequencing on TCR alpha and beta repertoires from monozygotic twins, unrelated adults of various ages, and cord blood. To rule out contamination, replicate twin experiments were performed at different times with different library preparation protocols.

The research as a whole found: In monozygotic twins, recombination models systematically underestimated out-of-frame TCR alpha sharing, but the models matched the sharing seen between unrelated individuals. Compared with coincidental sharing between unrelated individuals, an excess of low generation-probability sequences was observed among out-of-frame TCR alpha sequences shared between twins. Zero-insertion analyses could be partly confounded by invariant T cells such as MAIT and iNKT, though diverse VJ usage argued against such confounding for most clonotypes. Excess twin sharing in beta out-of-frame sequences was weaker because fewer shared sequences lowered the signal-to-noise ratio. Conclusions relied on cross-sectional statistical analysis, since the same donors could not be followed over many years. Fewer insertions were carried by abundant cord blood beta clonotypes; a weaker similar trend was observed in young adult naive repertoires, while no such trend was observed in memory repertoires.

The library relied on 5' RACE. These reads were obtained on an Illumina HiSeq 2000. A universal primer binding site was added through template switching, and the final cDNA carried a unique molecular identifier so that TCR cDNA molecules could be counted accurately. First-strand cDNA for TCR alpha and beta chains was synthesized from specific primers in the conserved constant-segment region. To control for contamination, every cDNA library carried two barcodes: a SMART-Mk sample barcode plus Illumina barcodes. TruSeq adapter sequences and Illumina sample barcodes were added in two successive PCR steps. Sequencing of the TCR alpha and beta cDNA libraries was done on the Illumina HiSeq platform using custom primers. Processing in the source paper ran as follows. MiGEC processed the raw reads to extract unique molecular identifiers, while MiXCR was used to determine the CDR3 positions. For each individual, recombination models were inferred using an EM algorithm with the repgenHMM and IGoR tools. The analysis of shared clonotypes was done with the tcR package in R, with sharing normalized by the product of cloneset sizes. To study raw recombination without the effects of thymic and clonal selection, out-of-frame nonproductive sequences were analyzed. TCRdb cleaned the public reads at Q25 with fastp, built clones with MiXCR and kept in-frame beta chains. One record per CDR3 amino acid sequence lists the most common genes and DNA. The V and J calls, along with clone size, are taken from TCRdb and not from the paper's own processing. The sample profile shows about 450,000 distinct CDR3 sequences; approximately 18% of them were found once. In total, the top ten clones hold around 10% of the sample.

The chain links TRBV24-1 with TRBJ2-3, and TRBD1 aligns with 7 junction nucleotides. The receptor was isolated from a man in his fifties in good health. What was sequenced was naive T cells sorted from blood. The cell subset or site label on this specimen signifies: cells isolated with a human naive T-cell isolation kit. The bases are TGTGCCACCAGTGATGCCCCGGGACAGAGGGGCATTAGCACAGATACGCAGTATTTT. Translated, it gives CATSDAPGQRGISTDTQYF.